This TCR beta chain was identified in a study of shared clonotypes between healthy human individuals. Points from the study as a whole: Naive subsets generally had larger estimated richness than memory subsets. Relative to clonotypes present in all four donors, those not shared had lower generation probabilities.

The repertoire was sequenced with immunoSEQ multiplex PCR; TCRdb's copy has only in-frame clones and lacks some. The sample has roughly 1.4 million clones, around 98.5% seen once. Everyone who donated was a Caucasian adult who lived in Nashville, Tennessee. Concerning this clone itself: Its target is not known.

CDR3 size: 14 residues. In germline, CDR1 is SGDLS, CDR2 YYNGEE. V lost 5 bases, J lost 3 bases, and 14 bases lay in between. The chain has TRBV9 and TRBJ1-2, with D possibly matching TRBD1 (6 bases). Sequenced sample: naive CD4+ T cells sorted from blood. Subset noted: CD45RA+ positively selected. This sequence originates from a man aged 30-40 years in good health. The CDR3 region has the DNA TGTGCCAGCAGTACGATACAGGGAGACTATGGCTACACCTTC. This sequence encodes CASSTIQGDYGYTF.